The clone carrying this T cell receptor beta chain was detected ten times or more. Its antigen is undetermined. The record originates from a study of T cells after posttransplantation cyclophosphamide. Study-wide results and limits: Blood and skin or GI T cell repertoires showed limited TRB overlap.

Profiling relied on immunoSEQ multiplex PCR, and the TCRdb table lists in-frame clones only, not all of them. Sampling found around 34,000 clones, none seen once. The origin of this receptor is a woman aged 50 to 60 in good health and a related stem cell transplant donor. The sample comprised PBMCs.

CDR3 nucleotides: TGTGCCAGCAGCCAAACAGGGGCTGGCGCTTTCTTT. Translation: CASSQTGAGAFF. The V call is TRBV6-5, the J call TRBJ1-1; TRBD1 agrees at 7 bases. The CDR3 spans 12 residues. V lost 6 bases and J lost 11; bases outside the gene matches: 9. From germline, CDR1 is MNHEY and CDR2 SVGAGI.